Following are 26 T cell receptor beta chains from one sample sequenced in a study of CD8 T cells in ankylosing spondylitis. Their antigens are not known. MiXCR, run by TCRdb on the 5' RACE reads, gives a single entry per CDR3 protein. The sample consists of more than 650,000 distinct CDR3 sequences, approximately 12% of them appearing once. Study findings and constraints: One TCR beta motif, made up of about 8 highly homologous variants, appeared characteristic of ankylosing spondylitis blood.

Sequences were obtained from blood, either unsorted or a sorted T cell fraction (not recorded which). Receptors originate from a male donor with ankylosing spondylitis.

This chain connects TRBV20-1 to TRBJ2-1; D unclear. Germline V lookup: CDR1 DFQATT, CDR2 SNEGSKA (reference sequence). Between the trimmed V and J ends, which lost 4 bases and 0 bases, there was a span of 10 bases. This CDR3 has 14 amino acids. CDR3 sequence reads: CSAISPSSYNEQFF. In nucleotides, the CDR3 is TGCAGTGCTATTTCACCGAGCTCCTACAATGAGCAGTTCTTC.

The chain joins TRBV7-9 to TRBJ1-2, with 8 bases matching TRBD1. The J segment lost 8 bases and the V segment lost 5 bases, leaving 7 bases of the junction unmatched. Per germline, CDR1 SEHNR and CDR2 FQNEAQ (reference sequence). The CDR3 totals 13 residues. The CDR3 nucleotides are TGTGCCAGCAGCAAACAGGGGGATGACGGCTACACCTTC. This codes for CASSKQGDDGYTF.

The chain employs TRBV19 and TRBJ1-1, with D tentatively TRBD1 (6 bases). The V gene lost 5 bases and the J gene lost 10 bases, with 14 bases spanning the gap. Germline values: CDR1 LNHDA, CDR2 SQIVND (reference sequence). This CDR3 is built from 12 residues. The CDR3 sequence: CASSFPGEAAFF. As DNA, the CDR3 is TGTGCCAGTAGTTTCCCAGGGGAGGCAGCTTTCTTT.

The chain is built from TRBV11-2 and TRBJ2-1, with D uncertain. The CDR3 sequence is 13 residues long. Trimming cost V 1 base and J 7 bases, with 8 bases left between them. Germline V lookup: CDR1 SGHAT, CDR2 FQNNGV. CDR3 in amino acids: CASSLGLINEQFF. CDR3 bases: TGTGCCAGCAGCTTAGGGTTGATAAATGAGCAGTTCTTC.

The chain joins TRBV15 to TRBJ2-7, with 7 bases that match TRBD1. Trimming took 6 bases from V and 0 from J; bases not matched to a gene: 8. Germline V gives CDR1 LNHNV, CDR2 YYDKDF (reference sequence). The CDR3 sequence is 15 residues long. The DNA of the CDR3 is TGTGCCACCAGTCACAGGGGCTTCCCCTCCTACGAGCAGTACTTC. The encoded protein is CATSHRGFPSYEQYF.

This clonotype was seen many times. The chain couples TRBV5-1 to TRBJ2-5; 11 bases are a match to TRBD2. Per the germline V gene, CDR1 is SGHRS and CDR2 is YFSETQ. This CDR3 region has 15 residues. Trimming removed 5 bases from V and 1 base from J; junction bases left unmatched: 4. DNA of the CDR3: TGCGCCAGCAGTCTCGGACTAGCGGGCCAAGAGACCCAGTACTTC. Translating it yields CASSLGLAGQETQYF.

The rearrangement uses TRBV4-3 and TRBJ2-3, with D perhaps given as TRBD1 or TRBD2 (6 bases each). This CDR3 contains 16 residues. Looked up from germline, CDR1 is LGHNA and CDR2 is YSLEER. V lost 1 base and J lost 4, with 15 bases in between. The CDR3 sequence: CASSQAAGRGADTQYF. Here the CDR3 DNA reads TGCGCCAGCAGCCAAGCTGCGGGAAGGGGGGCAGATACGCAGTATTTT.

The chain uses TRBV15 and TRBJ2-5; possible D gene TRBD1, 6 bases. The germline V gene encodes CDR1 LNHNV and CDR2 YYDKDF (reference sequence). Trimming cost V 1 base and J 6 bases, with 12 bases left between them. This CDR3 has 14 amino acids. CDR3: CATSRGGRPKTQYF. The CDR3, as DNA: TGTGCCACCAGCAGAGGGGGGCGGCCAAAGACCCAGTACTTC.

The V gene is TRBV9, the J gene TRBJ1-4, with 7 bases matching TRBD1. The ends lost 3 bases at V and 0 bases at J; junction bases unmatched: 8. The CDR3 runs to 17 residues. Germline V lookup: CDR1 SGDLS, CDR2 YYNGEE. The CDR3 reads CASSARQGHATNEKLFF. The CDR3 region has the DNA TGTGCCAGCAGCGCCAGACAGGGACATGCAACTAATGAAAAACTGTTTTTT.

This clonotype turned up a few times. The chain links TRBV12-3 or TRBV12-4 to TRBJ1-4; D ambiguous. The CDR3 is 16 amino acids. Trimming removed 6 bases at V and 5 bases at J, with 19 bases between. CDR3 loop: CASRAEKGATNEKLFF. In nucleotides, the CDR3 is TGTGCCAGCAGAGCTGAAAAGGGCGCCACGAATGAAAAACTGTTTTTT.

The gene calls are TRBV29-1 and TRBJ1-3; maybe TRBD1 (6 bases). Germline V gene data show CDR1 as SQVTM and CDR2 as ANQGSEA. V gave up 7 bases and J gave up 3 bases, with 10 bases separating them. CDR3 length equals 12 residues. The CDR3 sequence: CSGGTFGNTIYF. DNA of the CDR3: TGCAGCGGCGGGACATTTGGAAACACCATATATTTT. The complete variable domain, with remaining parts taken from reference TRBV29-1 and TRBJ1-3, reads SAVISQKPSRDICQRGTSLTIQCQVDSQVTMMFWYRQQPGQSLTLIATANQGSEATYESGFVIDKFPISRPNLTFSTLTVSNMSPEDSSIYLCSGGTFGNTIYFGEGSWLTVV.

The chain employs TRBV20-1 and TRBJ2-2; possible D gene TRBD2, 5 bases. Between the trimmed V and J ends, which lost 2 bases and 5 bases, there was a span of 9 bases. This CDR3 region has 13 residues. CDR1 DFQATT and CDR2 SNEGSKA come from the germline V gene (reference sequence). In nucleotides, the CDR3 is TGCAGTGCTAGACTCTGGAGGACCGGGGAGCTGTTTTTT. Translating it yields CSARLWRTGELFF.

This clonotype was seen ten or more times. The chain couples TRBV20-1 to TRBJ1-2; 7 bases are shared with TRBD1. CDR1 is DFQATT and CDR2 is SNEGSKA in the germline V gene (reference sequence). V lost 1 base to trimming and J lost 4 bases; unmatched junction nucleotides: 0. The CDR3 is 12 amino acids. CDR3 protein: CSARAGGYGYTF. CDR3 nucleotide sequence: TGCAGTGCTAGAGCAGGGGGCTATGGCTACACCTTC.

In its sample, this clonotype was seen a few times. This CDR3 reads CASSFLSGRAPEQYF. The CDR3 nucleotides read TGTGCCAGCAGTTTTCTCAGCGGGAGGGCCCCCGAGCAGTACTTC. This sequence joins TRBV28 and TRBJ2-7, with 10 positions matching TRBD2. The V segment lost 3 bases and the J segment 6 bases; nucleotides outside the gene matches: 8. CDR1 is MDHEN and CDR2 is SYDVKM in the germline V gene. The length of the CDR3 is 15 residues.

This clonotype was seen ten or more times. This rearrangement joins TRBV5-1 to TRBJ1-1, with D unclear. This CDR3 contains 14 residues. CDR1 and CDR2 (germline): SGHRS, YFSETQ. V lost 1 base and J 4 bases, leaving 11 bases between the germline ends. The CDR3 DNA sequence: TGCGCCAGCAGCTTGTTAGCCAGGAGCACTGAAGCTTTCTTT. Translation gives CASSLLARSTEAFF.

Only a few counts were recorded for this clonotype. This chain links TRBV6-1 with TRBJ2-7; the match to TRBD1 covers 8 bases. Germline values: CDR1 MNHNS, CDR2 SASEGT. The CDR3 has 16 amino acids. V was pared by 6 bases and J by 0 bases, with 10 bases of the junction left unmatched. For the CDR3, the DNA is TGTGCCAGCAGGAACCCCGGGACAGGAATCTCCTACGAGCAGTACTTC. Its translation is CASRNPGTGISYEQYF.

This clonotype has at least ten counts. The V call is TRBV20-1, the J call TRBJ1-1; tentatively, D is TRBD1 (5 bases). This CDR3 region has 12 residues. Germline V lookup: CDR1 DFQATT, CDR2 SNEGSKA (reference sequence). The V and J ends lost 7 bases and 4 bases respectively, with 13 bases between them. The CDR3 coding sequence is TGCAGTGTAACCAGGGCCCCCACTGAAGCTTTCTTT. The encoded protein is CSVTRAPTEAFF.

This clonotype was observed a handful of times. The rearrangement joins TRBV20-1 to TRBJ2-2, with 8 bases identical to TRBD1. The CDR3 contains 15 residues. Trimming at V came to 6 bases and at J to 4 bases, leaving 10 bases not matched to a gene. Germline V gives CDR1 DFQATT, CDR2 SNEGSKA (reference sequence). The CDR3: CSAGPRGLGTGELFF. In DNA, the CDR3 is TGCAGTGCCGGTCCCAGGGGGCTTGGCACCGGGGAGCTGTTTTTT.

The chain couples TRBV2 to TRBJ2-7; D gene ambiguous. There are 14 residues in the CDR3. The germline gives CDR1 SNHLY, CDR2 FYNNEI. The V and J ends lost 4 bases and 2 bases respectively, with 12 bases between them. CDR3 protein: CASSAWTVPYEQYF. CDR3 sequence (DNA): TGTGCCAGCAGTGCTTGGACGGTACCCTACGAGCAGTACTTC.

This clonotype was picked up a small number of times. V usage is TRBV5-1 and J usage is TRBJ1-4; D possibly corresponds to TRBD1 (6 bases). Germline V lookup: CDR1 SGHRS, CDR2 YFSETQ. This CDR3 region has 14 residues. Trimming left V 4 bases short and J 4 bases short, with 11 bases between. As DNA, the CDR3 is TGCGCCAGCAGCGCAGGACAGATTAATGAAAAACTGTTTTTT. As protein: CASSAGQINEKLFF.

Many counts were recorded for this clonotype. V and J are TRBV2 and TRBJ2-7, with 9 bases that match TRBD1. Germline V gene data show CDR1 as SNHLY and CDR2 as FYNNEI. V was pared by 7 bases and J by 3 bases, with 10 bases of the junction left unmatched. The CDR3 runs to 15 residues. The DNA for the CDR3 is TGTGCCAGCACCTTAACAGGGGGCGGATACTACGAGCAGTACTTC. This sequence encodes CASTLTGGGYYEQYF.

This clonotype was counted a few times. CDR3 coding DNA: TGTGCCAGCTCACCTCCGAGCCGGGTTGAAGCTTTCTTT. Its protein is CASSPPSRVEAFF. The genes are TRBV18 and TRBJ1-1; D uncertain. CDR3 length equals 13 residues. Trimming cost V 3 bases and J 7 bases, with 12 bases left between them. Per germline, CDR1 KGHSH and CDR2 LQKENI.

The chain combines TRBV20-1 with TRBJ2-4; D perhaps matches TRBD2 (5 bases). V was shortened by 6 bases and J by 1 base, with 13 bases between the two germline ends. The CDR3 runs to 14 residues. The germline CDR1 and CDR2 sequences are DFQATT and SNEGSKA (reference sequence). CDR3 amino acids: CSAVLGGAKNIQYF. The DNA for the CDR3 is TGCAGTGCCGTACTAGGAGGTGCCAAAAACATTCAGTACTTC.

This clonotype was detected only a few times. J is TRBJ2-7 and V is TRBV7-2, with D tentatively TRBD1 (6 bases). The V and J ends lost 2 bases and 2 bases respectively, with 16 bases between them. The CDR3 contains 16 residues. CDR1 is SGHTA, CDR2 FQGNSA, per germline. In nucleotides, the CDR3 is TGTGCCAGCAGCTTAAGATTAGGGCAGGGGACCTACGAGCAGTACTTC. Translated, it gives CASSLRLGQGTYEQYF.

In its sample, this clonotype was seen a few times. The chain recombines TRBV28 with TRBJ2-3, with 7 bases lining up with TRBD2. This CDR3 is 15 amino acids long. V dropped 8 bases and J dropped 4; count of bases not matched to a gene: 12. CDR1 MDHEN and CDR2 SYDVKM come from the germline V gene. CDR3 region: CASSSSRRESDTQYF. The CDR3 region has the DNA TGTGCCAGCTCAAGTTCTCGGCGGGAGTCAGATACGCAGTATTTT.

This clonotype was seen more than once but under ten times. The chain recombines TRBV2 with TRBJ2-1; no clear D. The CDR3 runs 10 residues. The V end lost 6 bases, the J end lost 9 bases, and 6 bases lay between the germline ends. CDR1 and CDR2 (germline): SNHLY, FYNNEI. CDR3 region: CASRFSEQFF. The DNA for the CDR3 is TGTGCCAGCAGATTCAGTGAGCAGTTCTTC.